The text below deals with one T cell receptor beta chain. Its specificity is not known. The PCR had 60 Vbeta and 13 Jbeta primers. The protocol was immunoSEQ multiplex PCR, while the TCRdb copy is restricted to in-frame clones and leaves out a portion. Among about 110,000 clones listed, around 80% were seen once. The data belong to a study of cytomegalovirus exposure and HLA in healthy donors. General study findings and limits: Donor immune exposure was known only as CMV serostatus. Most of the TCR beta V segments (in an earlier analysis) were productive either about 87% or about 30% of the time. Across all donors, roughly uniform sequencing depth was an assumption of the presence/absence analyses.

The CDR3 has 15 amino acids. In germline, CDR1 is SGHDT, CDR2 YYEEEE. The V and J ends lost 1 base and 6 bases, in that order; junction bases with no gene match: 10. Source material: PBMCs. The TCR comes from a man in his thirties or forties in good health and CMV-seropositive. The chain recombines TRBV5-6 with TRBJ2-7, with 7 bases identical to TRBD1. The CDR3 nucleotides are TGTGCCAGCAGCTTGATGATGACAGGGACGGGCGAGCAGTACTTC. Its translation: CASSLMMTGTGEQYF.